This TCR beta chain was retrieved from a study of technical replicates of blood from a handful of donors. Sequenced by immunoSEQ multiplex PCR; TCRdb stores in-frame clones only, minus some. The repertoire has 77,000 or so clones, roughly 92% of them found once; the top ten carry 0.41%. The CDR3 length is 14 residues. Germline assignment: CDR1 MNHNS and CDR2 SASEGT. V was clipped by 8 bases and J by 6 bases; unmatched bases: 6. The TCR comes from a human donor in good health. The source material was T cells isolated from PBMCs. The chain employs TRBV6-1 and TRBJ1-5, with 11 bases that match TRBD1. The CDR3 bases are TGTGCCAGCCTCACCGGGACAGGGGGTCAGCCCCAGCATTTT. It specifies CASLTGTGGQPQHF.